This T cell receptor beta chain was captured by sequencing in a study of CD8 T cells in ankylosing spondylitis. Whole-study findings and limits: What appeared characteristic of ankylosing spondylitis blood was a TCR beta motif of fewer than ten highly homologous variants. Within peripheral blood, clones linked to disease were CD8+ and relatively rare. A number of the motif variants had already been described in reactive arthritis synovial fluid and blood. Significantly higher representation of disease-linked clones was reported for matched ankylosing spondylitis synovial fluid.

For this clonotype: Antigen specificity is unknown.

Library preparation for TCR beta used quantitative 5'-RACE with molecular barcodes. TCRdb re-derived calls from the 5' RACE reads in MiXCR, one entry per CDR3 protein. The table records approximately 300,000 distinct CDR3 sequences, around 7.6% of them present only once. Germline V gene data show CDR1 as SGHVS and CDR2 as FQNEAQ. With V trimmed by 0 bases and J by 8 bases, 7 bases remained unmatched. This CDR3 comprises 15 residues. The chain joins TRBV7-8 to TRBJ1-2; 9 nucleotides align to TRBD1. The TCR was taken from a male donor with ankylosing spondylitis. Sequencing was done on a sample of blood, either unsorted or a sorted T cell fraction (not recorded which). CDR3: CASSLAPDRGTGYTF. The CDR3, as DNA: TGTGCCAGCAGCTTAGCGCCAGACAGGGGGACCGGCTACACCTTC.